The 31 T cell receptor beta chains reported below all come from one sample, sequenced in a study of T-cell reconstitution after alpha-beta-depleted transplantation in children. During its preparation, the TCRbeta library received unique molecular identifiers. TCRdb analysed the PCR reads with MiXCR anew, one entry per CDR3 protein. The table has 900,000 or so distinct CDR3 sequences, roughly 15% seen once; the top ten hold approximately 4.5%. The sample here was PBMCs, mostly from graft donor cells, taken 360 days after TCRalphabeta/CD19-depleted stem cell transplant. The origin of the receptors is a male patient between 10 and 17 years old who had a stem cell transplant for acute lymphoblastic leukemia, so the T cells may come from the graft donor.

This rearrangement joins TRBV28 to TRBJ1-2, with 11 nucleotides matching TRBD1. The CDR3 sequence is 13 residues long. CDR1 and CDR2 from the germline V gene are MDHEN and SYDVKM. J was trimmed by 6 bases and V by 7 bases; bases with no gene match: 4. In DNA form, the CDR3 reads TGTGCCAGCATCCTGGACAGGGGGCATGGCTACACCTTC. Amino acid sequence: CASILDRGHGYTF.

This clonotype was picked up many times. The rearrangement uses TRBV5-6 and TRBJ2-3; D may be TRBD1 or TRBD2 (5 bases each). Trimming shortened V by 0 bases and J by 6 bases, and 23 bases separated the two germline ends. The CDR3 length is 18 residues. Germline CDR1 and CDR2: SGHDT and YYEEEE. In DNA, the CDR3 is TGTGCCAGCAGCTTGGAAGGCTTGGGGGAATGGCAAAGGGATACGCAGTATTTT. Amino acid sequence: CASSLEGLGEWQRDTQYF.

This clonotype was observed a few times. J is TRBJ2-1 and V is TRBV28; D might be TRBD1 (6 bases). Germline CDR1 reads MDHEN; CDR2 reads SYDVKM. V was cut by 6 bases and J by 0 bases, with 12 bases left in between. The CDR3 covers 15 residues. CDR3 loop: CASRGAGSSYNEQFF. In DNA, the CDR3 is TGTGCCAGCAGGGGGGCAGGGAGCTCCTACAATGAGCAGTTCTTC.

The chain joins TRBV5-1 to TRBJ2-3; D is possibly TRBD1 (5 bases). The germline V and J ends were trimmed by 1 base and 7 bases, with 13 bases remaining between them. The CDR3 is made up of 14 amino acids. Germline loops: CDR1 SGHRS, CDR2 YFSETQ. The CDR3 coding sequence is TGCGCCAGCAGCTTGAATCAGGGCCTGAATACGCAGTATTTT. Protein product: CASSLNQGLNTQYF.

V gene TRBV12-3 or TRBV12-4 combines with J gene TRBJ2-1; possible D gene TRBD1, 5 bases. The CDR3 sequence is 14 residues long. Trimming stripped 7 bases from V and 5 bases from J, with 15 bases between. CDR3 loop: CASTLQGVNNEQFF. DNA of the CDR3: TGTGCCAGCACCTTACAAGGGGTTAACAATGAGCAGTTCTTC.

This chain connects TRBV11-2 to TRBJ2-7; 9 bases map to TRBD2. The trim removed 1 base at V and 0 bases at J, leaving 1 base unmatched. Germline lookup yields CDR1 SGHAT and CDR2 FQNNGV. The CDR3 spans 15 residues. CDR3 nucleotide sequence: TGTGCCAGCAGCTTAGCTAGCGGGAACTCCTACGAGCAGTACTTC. This gives the protein CASSLASGNSYEQYF. Variable domain in full (rest from reference TRBV11-2 and TRBJ2-7): EAGVAQSPRYKIIEKRQSVAFWCNPISGHATLYWYQQILGQGPKLLIQFQNNGVVDDSQLPKDRFSAERLKGVDSTLKIQPAKLEDSAVYLCASSLASGNSYEQYFGPGTRLTVT.

The J gene is TRBJ2-1, the V gene TRBV6-5; D assignment may be TRBD1 or TRBD2 (5 bases each). V lost 0 bases to trimming and J lost 6 bases, with 12 bases between them. The CDR3 is made up of 15 amino acids. Germline CDR1 and CDR2: MNHEY and SVGAGI. The CDR3 sequence: CASSYSGTSVNEQFF. The CDR3 DNA is TGTGCCAGCAGTTACTCGGGGACCTCGGTCAATGAGCAGTTCTTC.

This clonotype was seen at least ten times. CDR3 sequence: CSAPGGNEQFF. In nucleotides, the CDR3 is TGCAGTGCTCCGGGGGGCAATGAGCAGTTCTTC. This chain links TRBV20-1 with TRBJ2-1; TRBD2 matches at 7 bases. Germline assignment: CDR1 DFQATT and CDR2 SNEGSKA (reference sequence). The junction had 1 base not matched to a gene; V was cut back by 5 bases and J by 6 bases. The CDR3 is 11 amino acids.

V is TRBV3-1 and J is TRBJ1-2; D remains ambiguous. The CDR3 consists of 12 residues. Germline assignment: CDR1 LGHDT and CDR2 YNNKEL (reference sequence). V was pared by 1 base and J by 7 bases, with 7 bases between. CDR3 amino acids: CASSQAMGGYTF. DNA of the CDR3: TGTGCCAGCAGCCAAGCGATGGGTGGCTACACCTTC.

This clonotype was counted a few times. The V gene is TRBV7-9, the J gene TRBJ2-2; a possible D gene is TRBD2 (6 bases). The CDR3 runs to 16 residues. Trimming left V 5 bases short and J 8 bases short, with 21 bases between. Germline V gene data show CDR1 as SEHNR and CDR2 as FQNEAQ (reference sequence). The CDR3, as DNA: TGTGCCAGCAGCCCTCCGGGACTTCTAGCAGGAGGGGAGCTGTTTTTT. This sequence encodes CASSPPGLLAGGELFF.

In this sample, this clonotype turned up a few times. The V gene is TRBV20-1, the J gene TRBJ1-2; D remains ambiguous. Per germline, CDR1 DFQATT and CDR2 SNEGSKA (reference sequence). V gave up 4 bases and J gave up 8 bases, with 8 bases separating them. The CDR3 loop spans 10 amino acids. CDR3 protein: CSATGEGYTF. In nucleotides, the CDR3 is TGCAGTGCTACCGGTGAGGGCTACACCTTC.

The chain links TRBV29-1 to TRBJ2-5; a possible D gene is TRBD1 (5 bases). The V and J ends lost 7 bases and 5 bases respectively, with 14 bases between them. There are 12 residues in the CDR3. Germline V gene data show CDR1 as SQVTM and CDR2 as ANQGSEA. The CDR3 DNA is TGCAGCGCGGCCCAGGGATTCGAGACCCAGTACTTC. Its protein is CSAAQGFETQYF. Based on the CDR3 plus reference TRBV29-1 and TRBJ2-5, the full variable domain is SAVISQKPSRDICQRGTSLTIQCQVDSQVTMMFWYRQQPGQSLTLIATANQGSEATYESGFVIDKFPISRPNLTFSTLTVSNMSPEDSSIYLCSAAQGFETQYFGPGTRLLVL.

At least ten counts were recorded for this clonotype. The gene calls are TRBV6-2 or TRBV6-3 and TRBJ2-1; the D is unclear. CDR3 length: 14 residues. Trimming took off 4 bases at V and 4 bases at J, with 11 bases between the two ends. Germline V gives CDR1 MNHEY, CDR2 SVGEGT. This CDR3 reads CASSSEDFYNEQFF. CDR3 DNA sequence: TGTGCCAGCAGTTCCGAAGATTTTTACAATGAGCAGTTCTTC.

This clonotype was recorded a few times. The rearrangement joins TRBV10-3 to TRBJ2-7; TRBD2 is a possible D gene (6 bases). Germline lookup yields CDR1 ENHRY and CDR2 SYGVKD. The CDR3 is 17 residues long. V was clipped by 2 bases and J by 3 bases, with 20 bases between them. The CDR3 DNA is TGTGCCATCAGTGAGAATTTGAAAGGGACTGTCGTCTACGAGCAGTACTTC. Amino acids: CAISENLKGTVVYEQYF.

This clonotype has a count of ten or more. V usage is TRBV3-1 and J usage is TRBJ2-3; 8 nucleotides match TRBD2. V was pared by 4 bases and J by 0 bases, with 3 bases of the junction left unmatched. Germline CDR1 reads LGHDT; CDR2 reads YNNKEL (reference sequence). This CDR3 contains 15 residues. The CDR3, as DNA: TGTGCCAGCAGCCCGAGGACTAGCAGCACAGATACGCAGTATTTT. It codes for CASSPRTSSTDTQYF.

The chain joins TRBV5-1 to TRBJ2-1; 15 nucleotides agree with TRBD2. The CDR3 spans 19 residues. V lost 2 bases to trimming and J lost 1 base; unmatched junction nucleotides: 7. Germline V CDR1 and CDR2: SGHRS, YFSETQ. The CDR3, as DNA: TGCGCCAGCAGCTTCCCGGGACTAGCGGGAGGAAGATCCTACAATGAGCAGTTCTTC. Amino acids: CASSFPGLAGGRSYNEQFF.

This clonotype was recorded a few times. The V gene is TRBV6-2 or TRBV6-3, the J gene TRBJ2-7; tentative D call: TRBD2 (6 bases). Trimming left V 7 bases short and J 4 bases short, with 29 bases between. In germline, CDR1 is MNHEY, CDR2 SVGEGT. The CDR3 totals 18 residues. CDR3 coding DNA: TGTGCCAGCACCTTTCGATGGGATCCGGCGGCGGGACTTTACGAGCAGTACTTC. It codes for CASTFRWDPAAGLYEQYF.

This clonotype was seen only a few times. The V gene is TRBV7-9, the J gene TRBJ2-4; D remains unclear. The CDR3 consists of 17 residues. The germline V gene has CDR1 SEHNR and CDR2 FQNEAQ (reference sequence). V was clipped by 0 bases and J by 0 bases, with 12 bases between them. CDR3 DNA sequence: TGTGCCAGCAGCTTAGCGGTGGTGAGTCCAGCCAAAAACATTCAGTACTTC. Protein: CASSLAVVSPAKNIQYF.

The sample holds a few counts of this clonotype. This rearrangement joins TRBV7-2 to TRBJ2-1, with unresolved D. Trimming took 5 bases from V and 10 from J, leaving 15 bases between them. Germline CDR1 SGHTA, CDR2 FQGNSA. The CDR3 is made up of 13 amino acids. The CDR3 loop reads CASSPTFGVEQFF. The DNA of the CDR3 is TGTGCCAGCAGCCCGACGTTTGGGGTCGAGCAGTTCTTC.

This clonotype was seen a few times. The chain recombines TRBV10-3 with TRBJ2-2; D is uncertain. Trimming removed 9 bases at V and 3 bases at J, with 14 bases between. In germline, CDR1 is ENHRY, CDR2 SYGVKD. CDR3 size: 14 residues. The CDR3 nucleotides read TGTGCCATAACGTCACACACGGACACCGGGGAGCTGTTTTTT. This gives the protein CAITSHTDTGELFF.

This clonotype has a handful of counts. The rearrangement joins TRBV19 to TRBJ2-1, with D possibly being TRBD2 (5 bases). Germline CDR1 LNHDA, CDR2 SQIVND (reference sequence). This CDR3 is built from 14 residues. Trimming took off 5 bases at V and 3 bases at J, with 11 bases between the two ends. CDR3 loop: CASSALRVYNEQFF. The CDR3 DNA reads as TGTGCCAGTAGTGCTTTGAGGGTCTACAATGAGCAGTTCTTC.

The CDR3 loop reads CASSLVPAGGETQYF. The CDR3 DNA sequence: TGTGCCAGCAGCTTAGTTCCAGCGGGAGGGGAGACCCAGTACTTC. The chain joins TRBV7-2 to TRBJ2-5, with 10 bases identical to TRBD2. Trimming cost V 1 base and J 5 bases; bases outside gene matches: 4. Germline V gene lookup returns CDR1 SGHTA and CDR2 FQGNSA. This CDR3 has 15 amino acids.

There are a few counts of this clonotype. This chain connects TRBV7-9 to TRBJ2-1; the D gene is possibly TRBD1 (6 bases). Germline V lookup: CDR1 SEHNR, CDR2 FQNEAQ (reference sequence). The CDR3 is 16 residues long. V was pared by 3 bases and J by 2 bases, with 14 bases between. In DNA, the CDR3 is TGTGCCAGCAGCTTTGGCAGGGGCACGCCCTACAATGAGCAGTTCTTC. Protein: CASSFGRGTPYNEQFF.

This chain uses TRBV23-1 with TRBJ2-7; 8 bases fit TRBD1. TRBV23-1 has ORF status, its function being uncertain. With V trimmed by 2 bases and J by 6 bases, 15 bases remained unmatched. This CDR3 has 17 residues. CDR3 sequence reads: CASSQRTGTLSTGEQYF. In nucleotides, the CDR3 is TGCGCCAGCAGTCAACGGACAGGGACTCTCTCTACGGGCGAGCAGTACTTC.

The rearrangement uses TRBV6-5 and TRBJ2-5; 9 positions match TRBD2. CDR1 is MNHEY, CDR2 SVGAGI, per germline. V shed 0 bases, J shed 7 bases, and the junction held 6 bases outside the gene matches. The CDR3 is 15 residues long. The CDR3 loop reads CASSYSRGGLGTQYF. DNA of the CDR3: TGTGCCAGCAGTTACTCGCGGGGGGGCCTTGGGACCCAGTACTTC.

This clonotype has only a few counts. This chain uses TRBV4-2 with TRBJ2-7; D is uncertain. V was trimmed by 2 bases and J by 0 bases, leaving 14 bases between them. In germline, CDR1 is LGHNA, CDR2 YNFKEQ. This CDR3 comprises 16 residues. CDR3 residues: CASSQLVSATSYEQYF. The CDR3 DNA sequence: TGTGCCAGCAGCCAATTGGTGAGCGCCACCTCCTACGAGCAGTACTTC.

This chain joins TRBV12-3 or TRBV12-4 and TRBJ2-7; 7 bases match TRBD1. The ends lost 4 bases at V and 1 base at J; junction bases unmatched: 7. This CDR3 spans 15 amino acids. CDR3 DNA: TGTGCCAGCAGTTCCCACGGGACAGCTTCCTACGAGCAGTACTTC. This encodes CASSSHGTASYEQYF.

J is TRBJ2-1 and V is TRBV5-1; the D gene is possibly TRBD1 (6 bases). This CDR3 contains 15 residues. The V end was cut by 2 bases, the J end by 0 bases, with 9 bases between. The V gene's germline CDR1 is SGHRS and CDR2 YFSETQ. CDR3 nucleotide sequence: TGCGCCAGCAGCTTCGGACAGAGCTCCTACAATGAGCAGTTCTTC. This sequence encodes CASSFGQSSYNEQFF.

This clonotype was seen a few times. The rearrangement joins TRBV29-1 to TRBJ1-2; 9 nucleotides line up with TRBD1. This CDR3 has 12 amino acids. Germline V gives CDR1 SQVTM, CDR2 ANQGSEA. With V trimmed by 7 bases and J by 6 bases, 6 bases remained unmatched. The CDR3 protein is CSAGGQGNGYTF. The CDR3 coding sequence is TGCAGCGCTGGGGGACAGGGTAATGGCTACACCTTC. Supplemented by reference TRBV29-1 and TRBJ1-2, the full variable domain reads SAVISQKPSRDICQRGTSLTIQCQVDSQVTMMFWYRQQPGQSLTLIATANQGSEATYESGFVIDKFPISRPNLTFSTLTVSNMSPEDSSIYLCSAGGQGNGYTFGSGTRLTVV.

In this sample, this clonotype turned up a few times. The chain is built from TRBV15 and TRBJ2-7, with 8 bases lining up with TRBD2. V was clipped by 0 bases and J by 1 base; unmatched bases: 2. Germline V gene data show CDR1 as LNHNV and CDR2 as YYDKDF (reference sequence). The CDR3 consists of 15 residues. The CDR3 DNA reads as TGTGCCACCAGCAGAGAAATAGCGGGGTCCTACGAGCAGTACTTC. Translating it yields CATSREIAGSYEQYF.

The chain couples TRBV12-3 or TRBV12-4 to TRBJ2-7, with a tentative D call TRBD1 (6 bases). Trimming stripped 3 bases from V and 6 bases from J, with 24 bases between. The CDR3 has 17 amino acids. For the CDR3, the DNA is TGTGCCAGCAGTTTGCGGTCTGGTGGCCTCACAGGGACCGAGCAGTACTTC. It codes for CASSLRSGGLTGTEQYF.